This entry is about one T cell receptor (beta chain). Its antigen is still unknown. The data were obtained in a study of cytomegalovirus exposure and HLA in healthy donors. The CDR3 is 17 residues long. The V gene end was trimmed by 4 bases and the J gene end by 5 bases; junction bases not matched to a gene: 10. Germline-derived CDR1 and CDR2 are SGDLS and YYNGEE. The PCR employed 60 Vbeta primers together with 13 Jbeta primers. Libraries were prepared by immunoSEQ multiplex PCR; TCRdb keeps only in-frame clonotypes and omits some of them. The sample contains roughly 120,000 clones, more than 60% of which appear only once. The study, taken as a whole, reports: The analysis excluded some indistinguishable V segments, including TRBV6-2 and TRBV6-3. As a later analysis showed, a missense DCLRE1C variant was linked to trimming of TCR beta V- and J-genes. HLA alleles showed associations with 16,951 TCR beta sequences in a later analysis, at a 0.05 false discovery rate.

At sampling all donors were nominally healthy, likely with unrecorded immune exposures. Material: PBMCs. The source is a man aged 25-45 years in good health and CMV-seropositive. The rearrangement uses TRBV9 and TRBJ1-6; the match to TRBD1 covers 9 bases. The CDR3 DNA reads as TGTGCCAGCAGCCTTACTTACAGGGGGCCGGATAATTCACCCCTCCACTTT. This gives the protein CASSLTYRGPDNSPLHF.